These 5 T cell receptor beta chains came from one sample sequenced in a study of blood T cell repertoires in COVID-19. Profiling relied on immunoSEQ multiplex PCR, and the TCRdb table lists in-frame clones only, not all of them. The top ten clones hold about 4.8% of a sample with about 220,000 clones, about 81% of them seen once. Specimen: peripheral blood. The receptor source for this set is a woman aged 65 to 85 with COVID-19, enrolled during active disease.

The rearrangement links TRBV5-6 to TRBJ1-2; 11 bases are a match to TRBD1. The V and J ends lost 6 bases and 8 bases, in that order; junction bases with no gene match: 6. This CDR3 contains 13 residues. Germline assignment: CDR1 SGHDT and CDR2 YYEEEE. The CDR3 is CASTWDRGLGYTF. CDR3 in DNA: TGTGCCAGCACCTGGGACAGGGGGTTAGGCTACACCTTC.

V gene TRBV9 combines with J gene TRBJ2-3; 11 positions match TRBD2. Trimming removed 7 bases from V and 9 bases from J; junction bases left unmatched: 16. CDR3 length equals 16 residues. The V gene's germline CDR1 is SGDLS and CDR2 YYNGEE. CDR3 amino acids: CASPFSGRAITKTQYF. CDR3 nucleotide sequence: TGTGCCAGCCCTTTTAGCGGGAGGGCCATTACAAAGACGCAGTATTTT.

A few counts support this clone. The chain couples TRBV5-6 to TRBJ1-4, with D hard to call. CDR1 is SGHDT, CDR2 YYEEEE, per germline. There are 15 residues in the CDR3. V lost 4 bases and J lost 5, with 15 bases in between. The CDR3 region has the DNA TGTGCCAGCAGCCCTCCGGGGTCCCTGAATGAAAAACTGTTTTTT. Its translation is CASSPPGSLNEKLFF.

This clone was seen a handful of times. The sample has other DNA sequences that encode this CDR3 too. The rearrangement links TRBV12-5 to TRBJ2-1; 8 nucleotides align to TRBD2. Germline CDR1 and CDR2: LGHNT and FRNRAP. Trimming at V came to 3 bases and at J to 7 bases, leaving 2 bases not matched to a gene. CDR3 length: 13 residues. The DNA of the CDR3 is TGTGCTAGTGGTTTAGCGGGAGTAAATGAGCAGTTCTTC. Translating gives CASGLAGVNEQFF.

The CDR3 DNA follows: TGTGCCACCAGTGACCCTGCCGGACAGAAGGGGGAGACCCAGTACTTC. This encodes CATSDPAGQKGETQYF. The chain combines TRBV24-1 with TRBJ2-5; tentatively, D is TRBD1 (6 bases). The germline CDR1 and CDR2 sequences are KGHDR and SFDVKD. There are 16 residues in the CDR3. Trimming cost V 4 bases and J 5 bases, with 19 bases left between them.